This record covers a single TCR beta chain. Its antigen remains unidentified. The data were obtained in a study of PD-1 blockade in classical Hodgkin lymphoma. The CDR3 is 14 amino acids. Trimming cost V 3 bases and J 7 bases, with 11 bases left between them. The germline V gene encodes CDR1 SGDLS and CDR2 YYNGEE. Libraries were prepared by immunoSEQ multiplex PCR; TCRdb keeps only in-frame clonotypes and omits some of them. The table has 25,000 to 40,000 clones, about 70% seen once. Study results and limitations: Patients newly diagnosed and complete responders had comparable baseline diversity. CD8+ TCR diversity did not rise significantly by C4D1, unlike CD4+. With respect to the repertoire differences, their causes, possibly disease activity or prior therapy, remain undefined.

Regarding time point: cycle 4 day 1 (C4D1), after 6 weeks of nivolumab. Relapses following autologous stem cell transplantation were seen in all patients, with brentuximab vedotin exposure varying. Complete response, partial response or progressive disease constituted the best responses recorded. This clonotype was obtained from a human donor with classical Hodgkin lymphoma. This chain joins TRBV9 and TRBJ1-6; no definite D call. The sequencing used peripheral blood mononuclear cells (PBMCs), collected before the fourth cycle of nivolumab. The CDR3 spells CASSEGGGNSPLHF. As DNA, the CDR3 is TGTGCCAGCAGCGAGGGAGGCGGGAATTCACCCCTCCACTTT.